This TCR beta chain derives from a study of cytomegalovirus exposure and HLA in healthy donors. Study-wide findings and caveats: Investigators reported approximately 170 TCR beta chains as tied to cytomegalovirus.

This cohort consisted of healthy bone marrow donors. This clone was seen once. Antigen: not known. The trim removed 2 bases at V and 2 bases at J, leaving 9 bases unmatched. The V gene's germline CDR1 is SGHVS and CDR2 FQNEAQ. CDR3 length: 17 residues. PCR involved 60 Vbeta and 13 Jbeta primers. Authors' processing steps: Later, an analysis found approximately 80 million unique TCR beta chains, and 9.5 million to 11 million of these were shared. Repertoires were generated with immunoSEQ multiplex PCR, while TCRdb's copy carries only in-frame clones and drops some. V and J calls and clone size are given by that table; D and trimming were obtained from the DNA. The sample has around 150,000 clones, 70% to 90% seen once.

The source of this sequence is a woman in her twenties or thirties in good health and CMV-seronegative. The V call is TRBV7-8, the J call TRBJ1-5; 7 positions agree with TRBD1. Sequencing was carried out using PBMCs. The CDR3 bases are TGTGCCAGCAGCTTACGGATGATCGGGACAGGCAATCAGCCCCAGCATTTT. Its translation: CASSLRMIGTGNQPQHF.